A single sample is the source of the 23 T cell receptor beta chains below, sequenced in a study of blood T cell repertoires in COVID-19. The table came from immunoSEQ multiplex PCR; TCRdb's copy has only in-frame clones and leaves some out. The profile shows fewer than 85,000 clones, approximately 83% of them singletons. The sample comprised peripheral blood. The source is a woman aged 55 to 70 with acute or convalescent COVID-19.

CDR3 protein: CASSEVGLGYTF. CDR3 bases: TGTGCCAGCAGTGAAGTGGGGCTTGGCTACACCTTC. The chain has TRBV2 and TRBJ1-2; D might be TRBD1 (5 bases). CDR1 SNHLY and CDR2 FYNNEI come from the germline V gene. V was clipped by 1 base and J by 7 bases, with 7 bases between them. CDR3 length equals 12 residues.

This chain uses TRBV4-1 with TRBJ2-2, with 7 bases fitting TRBD2. This CDR3 comprises 15 residues. Germline V gene data show CDR1 as MGHRA and CDR2 as YSYEKL. Trimming removed 0 bases from V and 4 bases from J; junction bases left unmatched: 2. The CDR3 DNA follows: TGCGCCAGCAGCCAAGATGGGGGGGGCACCGGGGAGCTGTTTTTT. Translation: CASSQDGGGTGELFF.

The chain recombines TRBV28 with TRBJ1-1; the match to TRBD1 covers 8 bases. CDR1 and CDR2 from the germline V gene are MDHEN and SYDVKM. V gave up 5 bases and J gave up 4 bases; unmatched junction bases: 6. CDR3 length: 14 residues. The CDR3 is CASSKTGAATEAFF. The CDR3 DNA follows: TGTGCCAGCAGTAAGACAGGGGCGGCCACTGAAGCTTTCTTT.

The chain recombines TRBV9 with TRBJ1-5, with 7 bases aligning to TRBD1. The CDR3 has 15 amino acids. CDR1 is SGDLS, CDR2 YYNGEE, per germline. The ends lost 4 bases at V and 4 bases at J; junction bases unmatched: 8. The CDR3 sequence: CASSPGGQTNQPQHF. DNA for the CDR3: TGTGCCAGCAGCCCTGGGGGACAGACTAATCAGCCCCAGCATTTT. Full variable domain (rest looked up from reference TRBV9 and TRBJ1-5): DSGVTQTPKHLITATGQRVTLRCSPRSGDLSVYWYQQSLDQGLQFLIQYYNGEERAKGNILERFSAQQFPDLHSELNLSSLELGDSALYFCASSPGGQTNQPQHFGDGTRLSIL.

The rearrangement uses TRBV12-3 or TRBV12-4 and TRBJ1-2, with TRBD1 as a possible D gene (5 bases). This CDR3 region has 13 residues. Trimming pared 3 bases from V and 8 bases from J, leaving 13 bases between. The CDR3, as DNA: TGTGCCAGCAGTTTGGGAGGGACGCGGGGCTACACCTTC. Translating it yields CASSLGGTRGYTF.

The chain uses TRBV5-6 and TRBJ1-4; TRBD1 might be the D (6 bases). Trimming left V 4 bases short and J 8 bases short, with 15 bases between. This CDR3 is 14 amino acids long. CDR1 and CDR2 from the germline V gene are SGHDT and YYEEEE. Written as DNA, the CDR3 is TGTGCCAGCAGCCCGAGGGGGGGGATGGAAAAACTGTTTTTT. Translating gives CASSPRGGMEKLFF. Together with reference TRBV5-6 and TRBJ1-4, the CDR3 gives the full variable domain: DAGVTQSPTHLIKTRGQQVTLRCSPKSGHDTVSWYQQALGQGPQFIFQYYEEEERQRGNFPDRFSGHQFPNYSSELNVNALLLGDSALYLCASSPRGGMEKLFFGSGTQLSVL.

The chain employs TRBV20-1 and TRBJ2-2, with D unresolved. Germline CDR1 DFQATT, CDR2 SNEGSKA (reference sequence). With 3 bases removed from V and 2 bases from J, the gap between germline ends came to 7 bases. There are 13 residues in the CDR3. CDR3 amino acids: CSASSRNTGELFF. CDR3 coding DNA: TGCAGTGCTAGTTCCAGAAACACCGGGGAGCTGTTTTTT.

The chain joins TRBV29-1 to TRBJ2-3; 14 positions match TRBD2. CDR3 length: 19 amino acids. CDR1 SQVTM and CDR2 ANQGSEA come from the germline V gene. The trim removed 6 bases at V and 0 bases at J, leaving 14 bases unmatched. This CDR3 reads CSVLFGLAGGSASTDTQYF. CDR3 nucleotide sequence: TGCAGCGTCCTATTCGGACTAGCGGGGGGATCTGCTAGCACAGATACGCAGTATTTT.

The CDR3 spells CASSLAGDSYGYTF. The CDR3 DNA reads as TGTGCCAGCAGCTTAGCGGGGGACAGCTATGGCTACACCTTC. The V gene is TRBV7-9, the J gene TRBJ1-2; 7 nucleotides agree with TRBD1. The J segment lost 4 bases and the V segment lost 0 bases, leaving 2 bases of the junction unmatched. The CDR3 sequence is 14 residues long. Per germline, CDR1 SEHNR and CDR2 FQNEAQ (reference sequence).

J is TRBJ1-2 and V is TRBV6-4, with TRBD1 matching 8 bases. The CDR3 consists of 16 residues. CDR1 MRHNA and CDR2 SNTAGT come from the germline V gene. V gave up 6 bases and J gave up 0 bases; unmatched junction bases: 9. CDR3: CASRLASGGPNYGYTF. CDR3 sequence (DNA): TGTGCCAGCAGACTCGCCTCAGGGGGCCCTAACTATGGCTACACCTTC.

V and J are TRBV19 and TRBJ1-2; D ambiguous. This CDR3 is built from 12 residues. The V end was cut by 1 base, the J end by 8 bases, with 8 bases between. Germline V lookup: CDR1 LNHDA, CDR2 SQIVND (reference sequence). The CDR3 region is CASSIGQRGYTF. The CDR3 nucleotides are TGTGCCAGTAGTATAGGGCAGAGGGGCTACACCTTC.

V usage is TRBV7-2 and J usage is TRBJ1-4, with 7 bases matching TRBD1. Unmatched junction bases numbered 6, after V lost 1 base and J lost 10 bases. This CDR3 contains 14 residues. CDR1 and CDR2 from the germline V gene are SGHTA and FQGNSA. As DNA, the CDR3 is TGTGCCAGCAGCTTAGTGAAGGGGGCCGCAAAACTGTTTTTT. Its protein is CASSLVKGAAKLFF.

This sequence joins TRBV3-1 (or the pseudogene TRBV3-2) and TRBJ1-2; D gene ambiguous. The CDR3 sequence is 14 residues long. Trimming left V 1 base short and J 0 bases short, with 6 bases between. CDR1 LGHDT and CDR2 YNNKEL come from the germline V gene (reference sequence). The DNA for the CDR3 is TGTGCCAGCAGCCAAGCCCCGTCTAACTATGGCTACACCTTC. Protein sequence: CASSQAPSNYGYTF.

The V gene is TRBV18, the J gene TRBJ1-2; D is unclear. Between the trimmed V and J ends, which lost 8 bases and 4 bases, there was a span of 20 bases. The germline CDR1 and CDR2 sequences are KGHSH and LQKENI. This CDR3 is 15 amino acids long. CDR3 region: CASPLGYPTTYGYTF. The CDR3 DNA sequence: TGTGCCAGCCCCCTAGGTTATCCGACGACCTATGGCTACACCTTC.

This chain's CDR3 is CASRPGQFNEKLFF. CDR3 bases: TGTGCCAGTAGGCCGGGACAGTTTAATGAAAAACTGTTTTTT. The chain carries TRBV19 and TRBJ1-4, with TRBD1 matching over 7 bases. Germline V gene sequence: CDR1 LNHDA, CDR2 SQIVND (reference sequence). CDR3 length equals 14 residues. Trimming cost V 6 bases and J 4 bases; bases outside gene matches: 5. Using reference TRBV19 and TRBJ1-4 for the parts outside the CDR3, the full variable domain is DGGITQSPKYLFRKEGQNVTLSCEQNLNHDAMYWYRQDPGQGLRLIYYSQIVNDFQKGDIAEGYSVSREKKESFPLTVTSAQKNPTAFYLCASRPGQFNEKLFFGSGTQLSVL.

The CDR3 sequence is CASSLLANTQYF. Written as DNA, the CDR3 is TGTGCCAGCAGTTTACTAGCGAATACGCAGTATTTT. The chain joins TRBV12-3 or TRBV12-4 to TRBJ2-3; the D gene is possibly TRBD2 (6 bases). The CDR3 length is 12 residues. Trimming cost V 2 bases and J 7 bases, with 7 bases left between them.

In this sample, this clone turned up a few times. The CDR3 loop reads CASSPGLEGDTQYF. The DNA for the CDR3 is TGTGCCAGCAGCCCGGGACTGGAGGGAGATACGCAGTATTTT. This chain connects TRBV7-8 to TRBJ2-3, with D possibly matching TRBD2 (6 bases). The CDR3 extends over 14 amino acids. Germline assignment: CDR1 SGHVS and CDR2 FQNEAQ. V lost 5 bases to trimming and J lost 5 bases, with 14 bases between them. The whole variable domain, remainder taken from reference TRBV7-8 and TRBJ2-3, is GAGVSQSPRYKVAKRGQDVALRCDPISGHVSLFWYQQALGQGPEFLTYFQNEAQLDKSGLPSDRFFAERPEGSVSTLKIQRTQQEDSAVYLCASSPGLEGDTQYFGPGTRLTVL.

The gene calls are TRBV7-9 and TRBJ1-2; D may be TRBD1 (5 bases). The germline V gene encodes CDR1 SEHNR and CDR2 FQNEAQ (reference sequence). The CDR3 contains 15 residues. The V and J ends lost 1 base and 4 bases respectively, with 13 bases between them. CDR3 coding DNA: TGTGCCAGCAGCTTAGGTGGCGGACACCTCTATGGCTACACCTTC. Translating it yields CASSLGGGHLYGYTF.

This chain links TRBV3-1 (or the pseudogene TRBV3-2) with TRBJ1-5; D possibly corresponds to TRBD1 (5 bases). V was trimmed by 3 bases and J by 10 bases, leaving 13 bases between them. Germline-derived CDR1 and CDR2 are LGHDT and YNNKEL (reference sequence). The CDR3 is 13 amino acids. The CDR3 region has the DNA TGTGCCAGCAGCCATGGTCAGGGCTTTCCCCAGCATTTT. Its protein is CASSHGQGFPQHF.

This clone was recorded a few times. The chain couples TRBV6-1 to TRBJ1-2; 8 nucleotides agree with TRBD1. This CDR3 has 15 amino acids. CDR1 MNHNS and CDR2 SASEGT come from the germline V gene. Losses at the gene ends were 1 base for V and 0 bases for J; bases not matched to a gene: 1. The CDR3: CASSEETGANYGYTF. Written as DNA, the CDR3 is TGTGCCAGCAGTGAAGAGACAGGGGCTAACTATGGCTACACCTTC.

This clone was seen only once. The chain joins TRBV18 to TRBJ1-1, with a possible D match to TRBD1 (5 bases). The CDR3 extends over 13 amino acids. Trimming stripped 3 bases from V and 1 base from J, with 6 bases between. The V gene's germline CDR1 is KGHSH and CDR2 LQKENI. CDR3 sequence: CASSPQGNTEAFF. CDR3 DNA: TGTGCCAGCTCACCCCAGGGGAACACTGAAGCTTTCTTT.

This chain joins TRBV21-1 and TRBJ2-3; the DNA was not used to check the table's D call, TRBD2. TRBV21-1 is classified as a pseudogene. CDR3 length: 16 amino acids. The CDR3 reads CASSNKVDLGTDTQYF. The CDR3 DNA reads as TGTGCCAGCAGCAATAAGGTGGACTTGGGCACAGATACGCAGTATTTT.

The V and J genes are TRBV3-1 (or the pseudogene TRBV3-2) and TRBJ1-1; a weak D match, TRBD1 (6 bases). The CDR3 consists of 14 residues. CDR1 and CDR2 (germline): LGHDT, YNNKEL (reference sequence). V was shortened by 4 bases and J by 4 bases, with 13 bases between the two germline ends. The CDR3 sequence: CASSPRGGITEAFF. The CDR3 DNA sequence: TGTGCCAGCAGCCCCCGGGGGGGCATCACTGAAGCTTTCTTT.